This TCR beta chain came from a study of OX40 agonist ivuxolimab in advanced cancers. About the study: Ivuxolimab doses were 0.01, 0.1, 0.3, 1.5, 3 or 10 mg/kg every 2 weeks. Study-wide results and caveats: Still undetermined is the antigen specificity of the expanded peripheral T cells. Relative to CD4+, CD8+ T cells held more expanded clones on average.

Researchers took blood at baseline, on cycle 4 day 1, and on cycle 7 day 1. Clones were sequenced by immunoSEQ multiplex PCR, and TCRdb holds only the in-frame ones, with some missing. The sample holds tens of thousands of clones, about 91% seen once. This CDR3 is built from 12 residues. Deletions cut 2 bases from V and 7 bases from J, with 11 bases between. Germline CDR1 GTSNPN, CDR2 SVGIG (reference sequence). Concerning this clone itself: No antigen is known for it.

Specimen: CD4+ or CD8+ T cells sorted from blood, collected in a trial of the OX40 agonist ivuxolimab. The sequence was obtained from an adult with an advanced solid tumor such as melanoma, head and neck, liver or kidney cancer. The J gene is TRBJ1-2, the V gene TRBV30; D is possibly TRBD1 (6 bases). DNA for the CDR3: TGTGCCTGGAGTTCGGGGGCCGGTGGCTACACCTTC. It is translated as CAWSSGAGGYTF. The full variable domain, in which reference TRBV30 and TRBJ1-2 provide the parts outside the CDR3, is SQTIHQWPATLVQPVGSPLSLECTVEGTSNPNLYWYRQAAGRGLQLLFYSVGIGQISSEVPQNLSASRPQDRQFILSSKKLLLSDSGFYLCAWSSGAGGYTFGSGTRLTVV.